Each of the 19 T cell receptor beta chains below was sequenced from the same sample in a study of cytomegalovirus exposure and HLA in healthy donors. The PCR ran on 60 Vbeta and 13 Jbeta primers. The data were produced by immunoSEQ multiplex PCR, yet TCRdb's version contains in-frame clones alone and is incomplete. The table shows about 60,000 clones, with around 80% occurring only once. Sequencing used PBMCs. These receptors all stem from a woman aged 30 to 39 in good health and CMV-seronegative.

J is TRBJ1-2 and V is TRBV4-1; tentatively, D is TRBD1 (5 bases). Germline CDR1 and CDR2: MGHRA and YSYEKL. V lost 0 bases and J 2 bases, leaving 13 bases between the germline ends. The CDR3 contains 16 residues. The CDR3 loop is CASSQEGRGGNYGYTF. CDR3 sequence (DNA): TGCGCCAGCAGCCAAGAAGGTAGGGGTGGAAACTATGGCTACACCTTC.

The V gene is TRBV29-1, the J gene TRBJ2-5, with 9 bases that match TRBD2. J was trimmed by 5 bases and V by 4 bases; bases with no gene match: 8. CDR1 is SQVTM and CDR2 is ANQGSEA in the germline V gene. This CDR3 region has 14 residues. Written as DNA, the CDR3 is TGCAGCGTTGGGGCTAGCGGGATGAGTGAGACCCAGTACTTC. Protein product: CSVGASGMSETQYF.

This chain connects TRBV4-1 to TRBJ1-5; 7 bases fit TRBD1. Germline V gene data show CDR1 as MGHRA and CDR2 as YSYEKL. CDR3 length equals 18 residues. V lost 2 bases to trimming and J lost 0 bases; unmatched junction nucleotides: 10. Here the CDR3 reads CASSQQRDSRLSNQPQHF. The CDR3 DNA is TGCGCCAGCAGCCAACAAAGGGACAGCAGGCTTAGCAATCAGCCCCAGCATTTT.

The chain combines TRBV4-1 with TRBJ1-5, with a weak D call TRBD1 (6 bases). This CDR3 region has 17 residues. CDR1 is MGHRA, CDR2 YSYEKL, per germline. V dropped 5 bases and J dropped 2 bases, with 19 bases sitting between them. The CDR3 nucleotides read TGCGCCAGCAGCTATCAAGTAGGCAGGGGAGGCAATCAGCCCCAGCATTTT. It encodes CASSYQVGRGGNQPQHF.

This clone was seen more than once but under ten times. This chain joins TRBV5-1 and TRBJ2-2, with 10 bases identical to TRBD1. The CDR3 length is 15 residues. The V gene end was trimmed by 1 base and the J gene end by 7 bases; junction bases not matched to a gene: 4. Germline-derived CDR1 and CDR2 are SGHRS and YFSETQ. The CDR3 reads CASSLSWTGGGELFF. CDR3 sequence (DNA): TGCGCCAGCAGCTTGAGTTGGACAGGGGGCGGGGAGCTGTTTTTT.

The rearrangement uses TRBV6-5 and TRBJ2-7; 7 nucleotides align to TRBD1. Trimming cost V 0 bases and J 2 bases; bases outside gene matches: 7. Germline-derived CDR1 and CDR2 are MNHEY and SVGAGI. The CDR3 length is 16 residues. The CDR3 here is CASSYSRGQGTYEQYF. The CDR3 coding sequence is TGTGCCAGCAGTTACTCGAGGGGGCAGGGGACCTACGAGCAGTACTTC.

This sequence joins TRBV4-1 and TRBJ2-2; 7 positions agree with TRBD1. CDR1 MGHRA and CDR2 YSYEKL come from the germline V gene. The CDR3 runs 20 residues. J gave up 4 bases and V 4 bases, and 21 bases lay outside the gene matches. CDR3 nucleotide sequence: TGCGCCAGCAGCCGGTTCGGGGACAGCATTACCCCATTAAGCACCGGGGAGCTGTTTTTT. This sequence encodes CASSRFGDSITPLSTGELFF.

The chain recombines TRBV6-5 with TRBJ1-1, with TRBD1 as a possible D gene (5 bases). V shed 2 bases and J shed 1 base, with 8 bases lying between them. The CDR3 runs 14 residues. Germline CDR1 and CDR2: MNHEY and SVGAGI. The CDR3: CASSYVGGNTEAFF. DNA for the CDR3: TGTGCCAGCAGTTACGTCGGGGGGAACACTGAAGCTTTCTTT.

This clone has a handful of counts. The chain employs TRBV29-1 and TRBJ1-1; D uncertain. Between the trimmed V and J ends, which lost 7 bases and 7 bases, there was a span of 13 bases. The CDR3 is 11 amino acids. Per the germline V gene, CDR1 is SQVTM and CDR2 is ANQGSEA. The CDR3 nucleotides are TGCAGCGGAGGGAATCCTAATGAAGCTTTCTTT. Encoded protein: CSGGNPNEAFF.

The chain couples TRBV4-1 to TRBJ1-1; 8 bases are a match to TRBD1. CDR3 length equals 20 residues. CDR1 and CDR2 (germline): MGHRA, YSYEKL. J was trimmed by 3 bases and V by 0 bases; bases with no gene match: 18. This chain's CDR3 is CASSQDRSGGPARRDTEAFF. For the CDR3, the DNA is TGCGCCAGCAGCCAAGATCGCTCAGGGGGCCCCGCCAGACGTGACACTGAAGCTTTCTTT.

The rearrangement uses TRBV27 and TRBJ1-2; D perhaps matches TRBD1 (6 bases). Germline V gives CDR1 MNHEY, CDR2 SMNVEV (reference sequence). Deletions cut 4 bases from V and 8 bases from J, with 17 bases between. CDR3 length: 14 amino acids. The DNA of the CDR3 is TGTGCCAGCAGTTACCGTGGGGGCTCGGACGGCTACACCTTC. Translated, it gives CASSYRGGSDGYTF.

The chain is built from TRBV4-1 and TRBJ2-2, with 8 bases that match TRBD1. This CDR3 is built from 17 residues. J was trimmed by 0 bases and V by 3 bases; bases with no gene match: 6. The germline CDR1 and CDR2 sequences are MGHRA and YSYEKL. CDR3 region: CASSHRWTGTNTGELFF. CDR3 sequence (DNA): TGCGCCAGCAGCCACCGTTGGACAGGGACGAACACCGGGGAGCTGTTTTTT.

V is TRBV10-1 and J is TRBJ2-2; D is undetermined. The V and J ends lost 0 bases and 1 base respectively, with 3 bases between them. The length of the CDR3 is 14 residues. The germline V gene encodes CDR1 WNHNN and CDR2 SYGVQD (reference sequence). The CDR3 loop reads CASSESLNTGELFF. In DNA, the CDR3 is TGCGCCAGCAGTGAGTCCCTGAACACCGGGGAGCTGTTTTTT.

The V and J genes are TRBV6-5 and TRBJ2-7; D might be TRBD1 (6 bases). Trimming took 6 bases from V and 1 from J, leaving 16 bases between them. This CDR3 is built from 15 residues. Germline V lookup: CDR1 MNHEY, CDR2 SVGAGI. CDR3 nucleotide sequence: TGTGCCAGCAGAGATCGGGACATTGCATCCTACGAGCAGTACTTC. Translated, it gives CASRDRDIASYEQYF.

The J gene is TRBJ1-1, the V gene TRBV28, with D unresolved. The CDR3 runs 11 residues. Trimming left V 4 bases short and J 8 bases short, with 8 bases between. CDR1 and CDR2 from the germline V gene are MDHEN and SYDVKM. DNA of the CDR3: TGTGCCAGCAGTTCACTGGTGGAAGCTTTCTTT. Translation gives CASSSLVEAFF. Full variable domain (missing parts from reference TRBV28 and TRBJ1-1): DVKVTQSSRYLVKRTGEKVFLECVQDMDHENMFWYRQDPGLGLRLIYFSYDVKMKEKGDIPEGYSVSREKKERFSLILESASTNQTSMYLCASSSLVEAFFGQGTRLTVV.

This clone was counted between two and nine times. CDR3 sequence (DNA): TGTGCCAGCTACCTCGGGAGGAGGAACACTGAAGCTTTCTTT. Its protein is CASYLGRRNTEAFF. This chain connects TRBV6-5 to TRBJ1-1; unclear D gene. CDR1 MNHEY and CDR2 SVGAGI come from the germline V gene. V was trimmed by 8 bases and J by 1 base, leaving 14 bases between them. The CDR3 contains 14 residues.

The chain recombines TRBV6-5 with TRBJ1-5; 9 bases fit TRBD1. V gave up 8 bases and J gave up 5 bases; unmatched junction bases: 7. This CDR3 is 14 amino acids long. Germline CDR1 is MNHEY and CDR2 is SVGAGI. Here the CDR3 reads CASSLGTGHQPQHF. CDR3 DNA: TGTGCCAGCTCGCTGGGGACAGGGCATCAGCCCCAGCATTTT.

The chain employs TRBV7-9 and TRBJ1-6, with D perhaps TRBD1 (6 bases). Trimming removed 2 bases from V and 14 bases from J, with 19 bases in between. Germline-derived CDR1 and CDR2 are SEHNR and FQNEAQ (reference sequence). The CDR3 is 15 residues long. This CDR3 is CASSLLNGPQGTLHF. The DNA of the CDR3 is TGTGCCAGCAGCTTATTAAACGGGCCGCAGGGGACCCTCCACTTT.

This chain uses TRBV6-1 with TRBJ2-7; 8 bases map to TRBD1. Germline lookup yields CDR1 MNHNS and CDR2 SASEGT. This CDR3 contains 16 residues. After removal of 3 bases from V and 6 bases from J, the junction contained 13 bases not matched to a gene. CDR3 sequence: CASSDQPQGAGSEQYF. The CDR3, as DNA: TGTGCCAGCAGTGACCAACCTCAGGGGGCGGGATCCGAGCAGTACTTC.